These 25 T cell receptor beta chains were sequenced from one sample in a study of T cells in Graves' hyperthyroidism and ophthalmopathy. There were TCR beta CDR3 regions amplified from RNA transcripts. First-round RT-PCR targeting the TCR CDR3 was performed with the HTBI primer set. TCRdb independently ran MiXCR on the multiplex PCR reads; one entry per CDR3 protein. This repertoire shows approximately 700,000 distinct CDR3 sequences, 45% found once; its top ten account for under 8.5%. Sequencing used peripheral blood or thyroid tissue (not recorded which). The receptors come from an adult man with Graves' disease, either hyperthyroidism or ophthalmopathy (not recorded which).

This clonotype was counted at least ten times. The chain is built from TRBV29-1 and TRBJ1-4, with D perhaps matching TRBD1 (6 bases). The germline gives CDR1 SQVTM, CDR2 ANQGSEA. This CDR3 has 13 residues. The germline V and J ends were trimmed by 6 bases and 8 bases, with 16 bases remaining between them. The CDR3 DNA reads TGCAGCGTCGGGGGGCGCGGGGACGAAAAACTGTTTTTT. It codes for CSVGGRGDEKLFF.

The sample holds a few counts of this clonotype. The chain recombines TRBV19 with TRBJ1-5, with TRBD1 matching over 8 bases. V lost 5 bases to trimming and J lost 6 bases; unmatched junction nucleotides: 3. CDR3 length: 13 amino acids. CDR1 LNHDA and CDR2 SQIVND come from the germline V gene (reference sequence). The DNA of the CDR3 is TGTGCCAGTAGTGACAGGGGCCTTCAGCCCCAGCATTTT. It codes for CASSDRGLQPQHF. Supplemented by reference TRBV19 and TRBJ1-5, the full variable domain reads DGGITQSPKYLFRKEGQNVTLSCEQNLNHDAMYWYRQDPGQGLRLIYYSQIVNDFQKGDIAEGYSVSREKKESFPLTVTSAQKNPTAFYLCASSDRGLQPQHFGDGTRLSIL.

The chain joins TRBV7-2 to TRBJ1-4, with D perhaps TRBD1 (6 bases). This CDR3 comprises 15 residues. Looked up from germline, CDR1 is SGHTA and CDR2 is FQGNSA. Trimming stripped 8 bases from V and 7 bases from J, with 20 bases between. This chain's CDR3 is CASSPNGQRGEKLFF. The CDR3 coding sequence is TGTGCCAGCTCCCCCAACGGACAGCGGGGTGAAAAACTGTTTTTT.

This clonotype showed up just once. The chain couples TRBV19 to TRBJ1-6, with no clear D. There are 13 residues in the CDR3. In germline, CDR1 is LNHDA, CDR2 SQIVND (reference sequence). V was cut by 5 bases and J by 3 bases, with 5 bases left in between. In DNA, the CDR3 is TGTGCCAGTAGTGCCATCTATAATTCACCCCTCCACTTT. It is translated as CASSAIYNSPLHF.

The chain recombines TRBV7-9 with TRBJ2-7; possible D gene TRBD2, 5 bases. V was clipped by 5 bases and J by 0 bases, with 11 bases between them. The CDR3 is 14 amino acids. CDR1 and CDR2 from the germline V gene are SEHNR and FQNEAQ (reference sequence). CDR3 loop: CASSHGSASYEQYF. The CDR3 DNA reads as TGTGCCAGCAGCCATGGTAGCGCCTCCTACGAGCAGTACTTC.

The chain combines TRBV7-8 with TRBJ1-6; no clear D. The CDR3 contains 14 residues. Germline-derived CDR1 and CDR2 are SGHVS and FQNEAQ. Trimming left V 5 bases short and J 9 bases short, with 14 bases between. The CDR3 protein is CASSLTRGRSPLHF. CDR3 coding DNA: TGTGCCAGCAGCCTGACCAGAGGGCGTTCACCCCTCCACTTT.

The chain recombines TRBV2 with TRBJ1-2; D ambiguous. From germline, CDR1 is SNHLY and CDR2 FYNNEI. The CDR3 is 12 residues long. Trimming cost V 5 bases and J 8 bases, with 12 bases left between them. CDR3 nucleotide sequence: TGTGCCAGCAGTCCTGGACTGTGGGGCTACACCTTC. It is translated as CASSPGLWGYTF.

This clonotype occurred once. V gene TRBV20-1 combines with J gene TRBJ2-7; D uncertain. This CDR3 is 16 amino acids long. Germline assignment: CDR1 DFQATT and CDR2 SNEGSKA (reference sequence). V was pared by 1 base and J by 3 bases, with 19 bases between. CDR3 region: CSARGRFGPGDYEQYF. In nucleotides, the CDR3 is TGCAGTGCTAGAGGCCGGTTCGGGCCAGGAGACTACGAGCAGTACTTC.

The V and J genes are TRBV29-1 and TRBJ1-2, with 8 nucleotides matching TRBD1. The ends lost 5 bases at V and 4 bases at J; junction bases unmatched: 12. Germline V lookup: CDR1 SQVTM, CDR2 ANQGSEA. This CDR3 has 15 amino acids. This CDR3 is CSVMAGDRNSYGYTF. As DNA, the CDR3 is TGCAGCGTTATGGCCGGGGACAGGAATAGCTATGGCTACACCTTC.

As to this clonotype: A much larger clonotype is one base distant, so this may be a read error. The rearrangement uses TRBV11-1 and TRBJ2-2; 9 bases are shared with TRBD1. The CDR3 is made up of 15 amino acids. Germline CDR1 and CDR2: SGHAT and FQDESV (reference sequence). The V gene end was trimmed by 5 bases and the J gene end by 5 bases; junction bases not matched to a gene: 6. CDR3 protein: CASSPRTGATGELFF. CDR3 DNA: TGTGCCAGCAGCCCAAGGACAGGGGCAACCGGGGAGCTGTTTTTT.

The chain has TRBV29-1 and TRBJ2-7, with D perhaps assigned TRBD1 or TRBD2 (5 bases each). V gave up 5 bases and J gave up 5 bases, with 19 bases separating them. The CDR3 runs to 14 residues. Per germline, CDR1 SQVTM and CDR2 ANQGSEA. The CDR3 reads CSVLPHGAANEQYF. The CDR3 DNA sequence: TGCAGCGTTCTCCCCCACGGGGCAGCGAACGAGCAGTACTTC.

About this clonotype itself: Possible read error: a much larger clone is one base away. The chain recombines TRBV6-5 with TRBJ1-3, with D possibly matching TRBD1 (6 bases). V was pared by 6 bases and J by 4 bases, with 13 bases between. Germline lookup yields CDR1 MNHEY and CDR2 SVGAGI. The CDR3 runs 14 residues. CDR3 bases: TGTGCCAGCAGCAGGGGAGTAAAGGGAAACACCATATATTTT. Amino acids: CASSRGVKGNTIYF.

The rearrangement uses TRBV19 and TRBJ1-2, with D unclear. The ends were cut back, 1 base at V and 1 base at J, with 7 bases in the middle. The CDR3 is 14 amino acids. Germline V gene lookup returns CDR1 LNHDA and CDR2 SQIVND (reference sequence). The chain's CDR3 is CASSIVGLNYGYTF. CDR3 coding DNA: TGTGCCAGTAGTATAGTCGGACTTAACTATGGCTACACCTTC. The full variable domain, its missing parts supplied by reference TRBV19 and TRBJ1-2, is DGGITQSPKYLFRKEGQNVTLSCEQNLNHDAMYWYRQDPGQGLRLIYYSQIVNDFQKGDIAEGYSVSREKKESFPLTVTSAQKNPTAFYLCASSIVGLNYGYTFGSGTRLTVV.

This clonotype was counted ten times or more. This chain connects TRBV24-1 to TRBJ1-4; 8 positions match TRBD1. The V gene's germline CDR1 is KGHDR and CDR2 SFDVKD. The CDR3 spans 16 residues. J lost 5 bases, V lost 3 bases, and 7 bases had no gene match. CDR3 sequence (DNA): TGTGCCACCAGTGATCCAAGAACAGGGGGGAATGAAAAACTGTTTTTT. As protein: CATSDPRTGGNEKLFF.

The table lists this clonotype with many counts. The rearrangement joins TRBV7-8 to TRBJ2-7; D tentatively reads TRBD1 or TRBD2 (5 bases each). Germline CDR1 is SGHVS and CDR2 is FQNEAQ. The CDR3 contains 18 residues. V was cut by 0 bases and J by 0 bases, with 18 bases left in between. CDR3 DNA sequence: TGTGCCAGCAGCTTAGCGCCTTGGCCGGGGCGCAGCTCCTACGAGCAGTACTTC. This encodes CASSLAPWPGRSSYEQYF.

V usage is TRBV5-1 and J usage is TRBJ1-3; 7 bases are shared with TRBD1. CDR3 length equals 15 residues. Germline CDR1 reads SGHRS; CDR2 reads YFSETQ. The V and J ends lost 4 bases and 4 bases, in that order; junction bases with no gene match: 8. CDR3 region: CASSVLTGSGNTIYF. DNA of the CDR3: TGCGCCAGCAGCGTTCTGACAGGGTCCGGAAACACCATATATTTT.

Ten or more counts support this clonotype. The CDR3 DNA follows: TGTGCCACCAGCAGAGATGCCCAGGGATCTGGAAACACCATATATTTT. It translates to CATSRDAQGSGNTIYF. V is TRBV15 and J is TRBJ1-3, with D possibly matching TRBD1 (5 bases). Germline V lookup: CDR1 LNHNV, CDR2 YYDKDF (reference sequence). The V and J ends lost 0 bases and 1 base respectively, with 10 bases between them. This CDR3 has 16 amino acids.

The V gene is TRBV6-5, the J gene TRBJ2-7; D is perhaps TRBD1 (6 bases). Germline CDR1 reads MNHEY; CDR2 reads SVGAGI. V lost 4 bases, J lost 9 bases, and 22 bases lay in between. The CDR3 is 15 residues long. CDR3 sequence: CASSSHKRTGGGQYF. For the CDR3, the DNA is TGTGCCAGCAGTTCTCACAAACGGACTGGGGGCGGGCAGTACTTC.

This clonotype occurred many times. The J gene is TRBJ2-7, the V gene TRBV20-1; the D gene could be TRBD1 or TRBD2 (5 bases each). Germline assignment: CDR1 DFQATT and CDR2 SNEGSKA (reference sequence). This CDR3 has 13 residues. The V gene lost 7 bases and the J gene lost 1 base, with 14 bases spanning the gap. The CDR3: CSGSRDGSYEQYF. Here the CDR3 DNA reads TGCAGTGGGTCCAGGGACGGTTCCTACGAGCAGTACTTC.

V usage is TRBV24-1 and J usage is TRBJ1-4; D perhaps matches TRBD1 (5 bases). This CDR3 is built from 12 residues. Per the germline V gene, CDR1 is KGHDR and CDR2 is SFDVKD. V was cut by 9 bases and J by 13 bases, with 17 bases left in between. CDR3 coding DNA: TGTGCCACCGCCACGGCTGGGGACGGACTGTTTTTT. Protein: CATATAGDGLFF.

This clonotype was recorded a few times. The chain combines TRBV24-1 with TRBJ1-5, with D perhaps matching TRBD1 (6 bases). The ends were cut back, 11 bases at V and 3 bases at J, with 16 bases in the middle. This CDR3 has 14 amino acids. CDR1 is KGHDR and CDR2 is SFDVKD in the germline V gene. Here the CDR3 DNA reads TGTGCCAGTGACCGGGACAATGTCAATCAGCCCCAGCATTTT. Translating gives CASDRDNVNQPQHF.

The rearrangement links TRBV12-3 or TRBV12-4 to TRBJ1-2; 8 positions agree with TRBD1. The CDR3 spans 15 residues. V lost 2 bases, J lost 3 bases, and 5 bases stayed unmatched. This chain's CDR3 is CASSLSPGGYYGYTF. The CDR3 nucleotides read TGTGCCAGCAGTTTATCTCCAGGGGGCTACTATGGCTACACCTTC.

V gene TRBV11-2 combines with J gene TRBJ1-1, with 7 bases that match TRBD1. Trimming removed 6 bases from V and 0 bases from J; junction bases left unmatched: 13. The CDR3 spans 17 residues. In germline, CDR1 is SGHAT, CDR2 FQNNGV. DNA for the CDR3: TGTGCCAGCAGTTACTCCCCCGGGACAGAAATGAACACTGAAGCTTTCTTT. Translated: CASSYSPGTEMNTEAFF.

V is TRBV7-6 and J is TRBJ2-5; D remains ambiguous. Germline-derived CDR1 and CDR2 are SGHVS and FNYEAQ. With 5 bases removed from V and 2 bases from J, the gap between germline ends came to 12 bases. The CDR3 runs 14 residues. Here the CDR3 reads CASSHGRRQETQYF. CDR3 nucleotide sequence: TGTGCCAGCAGCCACGGACGGAGACAAGAGACCCAGTACTTC.

This clonotype was observed at least ten times. The chain recombines TRBV29-1 with TRBJ1-2, with D maybe TRBD1 (5 bases). CDR1 and CDR2 (germline): SQVTM, ANQGSEA. The CDR3 sequence is 11 residues long. The V end was cut by 8 bases, the J end by 6 bases, with 13 bases between. The CDR3 DNA follows: TGCAGCATTTGGGTAGGGGATGGCTACACCTTC. Amino acid sequence: CSIWVGDGYTF. The full variable domain, with the rest looked up from reference TRBV29-1 and TRBJ1-2, is SAVISQKPSRDICQRGTSLTIQCQVDSQVTMMFWYRQQPGQSLTLIATANQGSEATYESGFVIDKFPISRPNLTFSTLTVSNMSPEDSSIYLCSIWVGDGYTFGSGTRLTVV.